The 28 T cell receptor beta chains below all came from one sample that was sequenced in a study of T cell responses to AZD1222 COVID-19 vaccine. TCRdb's table, derived via immunoSEQ multiplex PCR, lists solely in-frame clones and lacks some. Of more than 250,000 clones in the sample, over 85% were seen once. Sample: peripheral blood, taken on day 0 of AZD1222 vaccination. The receptors shown here come from an adult in good health.

In its sample, this clone is medium-sized. This CDR3 is CATSSWGTNTDTQYF. DNA for the CDR3: TGTGCCACCAGCTCCTGGGGGACTAATACAGATACGCAGTATTTT. The chain recombines TRBV15 with TRBJ2-3, with 7 bases identical to TRBD2. Germline CDR1 and CDR2: LNHNV and YYDKDF (reference sequence). The V segment lost 5 bases and the J segment 3 bases; nucleotides outside the gene matches: 8. The CDR3 totals 15 residues.

The chain has TRBV19 and TRBJ2-1, with TRBD2 matching 12 bases. Germline V gene lookup returns CDR1 LNHDA and CDR2 SQIVND (reference sequence). The CDR3 length is 14 residues. V gave up 5 bases and J gave up 7 bases; unmatched junction bases: 3. CDR3: CASSLAGGRNEQFF. DNA for the CDR3: TGTGCCAGTAGTCTAGCGGGAGGGCGTAATGAGCAGTTCTTC.

In the case of this clone: This sample also contains other DNA sequences that code for the same CDR3. J is TRBJ1-1 and V is TRBV18, with D unclear. Germline CDR1 and CDR2: KGHSH and LQKENI. The CDR3 runs to 13 residues. V was cut by 4 bases and J by 1 base, with 7 bases left in between. This CDR3 is CASSLQANTEAFF. The CDR3 nucleotides are TGTGCCAGCTCACTACAAGCGAACACTGAAGCTTTCTTT.

This chain links TRBV5-4 with TRBJ2-7, with D hard to call. CDR3 length equals 14 residues. The germline gives CDR1 SGHNT, CDR2 YYREEE (reference sequence). Trimming removed 4 bases from V and 4 bases from J, with 15 bases in between. This CDR3 is CASSSSPWSYEQYF. CDR3 sequence (DNA): TGTGCCAGCAGCAGCTCCCCGTGGTCATACGAGCAGTACTTC.

This chain links TRBV5-4 with TRBJ2-6; no firm D call. Germline V CDR1 and CDR2: SGHNT, YYREEE (reference sequence). CDR3 length: 16 amino acids. V lost 1 base and J lost 2, with 10 bases in between. DNA for the CDR3: TGTGCCAGCAGCTTGCCAGGAACCCCTGGGGCCAACGTCCTGACTTTC. Protein: CASSLPGTPGANVLTF.

This clone was detected only once. V and J are TRBV10-3 and TRBJ2-2; 14 bases align to TRBD2. The CDR3 is made up of 16 amino acids. CDR1 is ENHRY and CDR2 is SYGVKD in the germline V gene. Trimming cost V 6 bases and J 6 bases; bases outside gene matches: 6. The CDR3 DNA follows: TGTGCCATCAGCAGACTAGCGGGGGGGCCATCCGGGGAGCTGTTTTTT. Amino acids: CAISRLAGGPSGELFF.

V gene TRBV6-5 combines with J gene TRBJ2-7; TRBD1 agrees at 10 bases. CDR1 is MNHEY, CDR2 SVGAGI, per germline. The V segment lost 2 bases and the J segment 5 bases; nucleotides outside the gene matches: 6. This CDR3 has 15 residues. The CDR3 sequence: CASSYGGTGVDEQYF. The CDR3 bases are TGTGCCAGCAGTTACGGTGGGACAGGGGTGGACGAGCAGTACTTC.

The J gene is TRBJ2-1, the V gene TRBV7-2, with 7 bases identical to TRBD2. This CDR3 is 14 amino acids long. With V trimmed by 7 bases and J by 8 bases, 11 bases remained unmatched. Germline CDR1 SGHTA, CDR2 FQGNSA. The CDR3 spells CASNKEREAYEQFF. The CDR3 DNA follows: TGTGCCAGCAACAAGGAGCGGGAAGCTTATGAGCAGTTCTTC.

The chain combines TRBV9 with TRBJ1-1; a weak D match, TRBD1 (6 bases). Germline CDR1 SGDLS, CDR2 YYNGEE. V was trimmed by 4 bases and J by 1 base, leaving 17 bases between them. The CDR3 extends over 16 amino acids. The CDR3 spells CASSPPPPGQNTEAFF. The CDR3 DNA is TGTGCCAGCAGCCCTCCTCCTCCGGGACAGAACACTGAAGCTTTCTTT. Combining the CDR3 with reference TRBV9 and TRBJ1-1 gives the whole variable domain DSGVTQTPKHLITATGQRVTLRCSPRSGDLSVYWYQQSLDQGLQFLIQYYNGEERAKGNILERFSAQQFPDLHSELNLSSLELGDSALYFCASSPPPPGQNTEAFFGQGTRLTVV.

The V call is TRBV19, the J call TRBJ2-4, with 7 bases lining up with TRBD1. V lost 6 bases, J lost 0 bases, and 8 bases stayed unmatched. CDR1 LNHDA and CDR2 SQIVND come from the germline V gene (reference sequence). CDR3 length: 16 residues. In DNA, the CDR3 is TGTGCCAGTAGGTTGACAGGGTCCCTAGCCAAAAACATTCAGTACTTC. Encoded protein: CASRLTGSLAKNIQYF.

The rearrangement links TRBV5-1 to TRBJ1-2; TRBD1 aligns across 8 bases. Germline CDR1 and CDR2: SGHRS and YFSETQ. The CDR3 has 14 residues. V shed 3 bases and J 4 bases; nucleotides not matched to a gene: 5. The CDR3 DNA reads as TGCGCCAGCAGCTCGGACAGGGAGATCTATGGCTACACCTTC. It translates to CASSSDREIYGYTF.

This chain uses TRBV15 with TRBJ1-1, with D perhaps matching TRBD1 (5 bases). The CDR3 spans 15 residues. Germline V CDR1 and CDR2: LNHNV, YYDKDF (reference sequence). V was cut by 1 base and J by 0 bases, with 9 bases left in between. The CDR3 coding sequence is TGTGCCACCAGCAGAGTAACAGGTATGAACACTGAAGCTTTCTTT. This gives the protein CATSRVTGMNTEAFF.

The chain recombines TRBV6-2 or TRBV6-3 with TRBJ2-1; 9 bases are shared with TRBD2. The CDR3 runs to 16 residues. Germline CDR1 is MNHEY and CDR2 is SVGEGT. Losses at the gene ends were 0 bases for V and 5 bases for J; bases not matched to a gene: 5. The CDR3 DNA reads TGTGCCAGCAGTTACTCCACTAGCGGGCTAGACAATGAGCAGTTCTTC. Translated: CASSYSTSGLDNEQFF.

DNA of the CDR3: TGTGCCAGCAGGCGGGACAGGGCAGGACCCGGGGAGCTGTTTTTT. It codes for CASRRDRAGPGELFF. The rearrangement uses TRBV5-4 and TRBJ2-2, with 9 nucleotides matching TRBD1. This CDR3 comprises 15 residues. Trimming removed 5 bases from V and 6 bases from J; junction bases left unmatched: 8. In germline, CDR1 is SGHNT, CDR2 YYREEE (reference sequence).

The gene calls are TRBV27 and TRBJ1-6; the D is unclear. Germline-derived CDR1 and CDR2 are MNHEY and SMNVEV (reference sequence). The CDR3 totals 15 residues. Trimming pared 6 bases from V and 10 bases from J, leaving 19 bases between. CDR3 sequence reads: CASRPQTPKRSPLHF. In DNA, the CDR3 is TGTGCCAGCAGGCCCCAGACGCCTAAACGATCACCCCTCCACTTT.

The chain recombines TRBV27 with TRBJ1-2; tentatively, D is TRBD1 (6 bases). V was pared by 0 bases and J by 8 bases, with 10 bases between. Germline assignment: CDR1 MNHEY and CDR2 SMNVEV (reference sequence). This CDR3 contains 13 residues. CDR3 amino acids: CASSLSIGGGYTF. The CDR3 region has the DNA TGTGCCAGCAGTTTATCGATAGGGGGAGGCTACACCTTC.

The CDR3: CASSSGRRRNTIYF. The CDR3 DNA is TGTGCCAGCAGTTCCGGGAGGCGAAGAAACACCATATATTTT. This chain connects TRBV28 to TRBJ1-3, with no clear D. This CDR3 is built from 14 residues. V was shortened by 4 bases and J by 5 bases, with 12 bases between the two germline ends. Germline V gives CDR1 MDHEN, CDR2 SYDVKM. The variable domain in full, with the rest retrieved from reference TRBV28 and TRBJ1-3, is DVKVTQSSRYLVKRTGEKVFLECVQDMDHENMFWYRQDPGLGLRLIYFSYDVKMKEKGDIPEGYSVSREKKERFSLILESASTNQTSMYLCASSSGRRRNTIYFGEGSWLTVV.

The rearrangement uses TRBV6-1 and TRBJ1-5; the D is unclear. The CDR3 spans 12 residues. Between the trimmed V and J ends, which lost 2 bases and 8 bases, there was a span of 7 bases. CDR1 is MNHNS and CDR2 is SASEGT in the germline V gene. The CDR3 DNA is TGTGCCAGCAGTGAAACGGTGGAGCCCCAGCATTTT. It translates to CASSETVEPQHF.

The V call is TRBV24-1, the J call TRBJ1-1, with a possible D match to TRBD1 (6 bases). Germline V gene lookup returns CDR1 KGHDR and CDR2 SFDVKD. This CDR3 spans 14 amino acids. The V end lost 5 bases, the J end lost 5 bases, and 14 bases lay between the germline ends. Written as DNA, the CDR3 is TGTGCCACCAGTGCGTGGGCCAGGGGAACTGAAGCTTTCTTT. The encoded protein is CATSAWARGTEAFF.

This chain links TRBV4-1 with TRBJ2-1, with a possible D match to TRBD1 (6 bases). V dropped 0 bases and J dropped 7 bases, with 16 bases sitting between them. Looked up from germline, CDR1 is MGHRA and CDR2 is YSYEKL. This CDR3 is 16 amino acids long. CDR3 coding DNA: TGCGCCAGCAGCCAAGAAAGACTTGCAGGGGTTAATGAGCAGTTCTTC. Its protein product is CASSQERLAGVNEQFF.

The V gene is TRBV4-1, the J gene TRBJ1-3; TRBD1 might be the D (6 bases). The V and J ends lost 3 bases and 12 bases respectively, with 24 bases between them. The germline V gene has CDR1 MGHRA and CDR2 YSYEKL. The CDR3 length is 16 residues. The CDR3 region is CASSHYLRGAINHIYF. In DNA, the CDR3 is TGCGCCAGCAGCCACTACTTAAGGGGGGCGATTAATCACATATATTTT.

The rearrangement uses TRBV7-3 and TRBJ2-1, with D uncertain. Germline V CDR1 and CDR2: SGHTA, FQGTGA. The CDR3 sequence is 13 residues long. V was shortened by 0 bases and J by 10 bases, with 10 bases between the two germline ends. CDR3: CASSLTPGREQFF. CDR3 nucleotide sequence: TGTGCCAGCAGCTTAACCCCAGGACGGGAGCAGTTCTTC.

This clone was detected a few times. The CDR3 bases are TGCAGCGTATGTGTCGGATCTACTAGCACAGATACGCAGTATTTT. This sequence encodes CSVCVGSTSTDTQYF. The rearrangement joins TRBV29-1 to TRBJ2-3; D uncertain. Germline-derived CDR1 and CDR2 are SQVTM and ANQGSEA. The CDR3 extends over 15 amino acids. V was cut by 6 bases and J by 0 bases, with 16 bases left in between.

The V gene is TRBV19, the J gene TRBJ1-6; D might be TRBD1 (6 bases). The V gene's germline CDR1 is LNHDA and CDR2 SQIVND (reference sequence). The germline V and J ends were trimmed by 1 base and 9 bases, with 13 bases remaining between them. The CDR3 consists of 15 residues. CDR3 loop: CASSIGAGVSSPLHF. CDR3 DNA sequence: TGTGCCAGTAGTATAGGCGCAGGGGTCAGTTCACCCCTCCACTTT.

The chain carries TRBV7-2 and TRBJ2-1, with D maybe TRBD2 (6 bases). The CDR3 runs to 12 residues. Looked up from germline, CDR1 is SGHTA and CDR2 is FQGNSA. The V end lost 3 bases, the J end lost 15 bases, and 15 bases lay between the germline ends. The CDR3 DNA sequence: TGTGCCAGCAGCTTGGGGCCCTTGGGGGGGTTCTTC. It yields the protein CASSLGPLGGFF.

The rearrangement uses TRBV19 and TRBJ2-4, with a possible D match to TRBD1 (5 bases). Germline-derived CDR1 and CDR2 are LNHDA and SQIVND (reference sequence). The germline V and J ends were trimmed by 2 bases and 0 bases, with 11 bases remaining between them. The CDR3 sequence is 16 residues long. The CDR3, as DNA: TGTGCCAGTAGTATACATAAGACAGTAGCCAAAAACATTCAGTACTTC. Its protein is CASSIHKTVAKNIQYF.

The genes are TRBV19 and TRBJ2-5; D may be TRBD1 (6 bases). CDR1 LNHDA and CDR2 SQIVND come from the germline V gene (reference sequence). V shed 3 bases and J shed 3 bases, with 11 bases lying between them. This CDR3 comprises 14 residues. CDR3 nucleotide sequence: TGTGCCAGTAGTATGCTAGGGGACAAAGAGACCCAGTACTTC. It codes for CASSMLGDKETQYF.

This chain's CDR3 is CASSGAHTEAFF. As DNA, the CDR3 is TGTGCCAGCAGTGGAGCACACACTGAAGCTTTCTTT. The chain joins TRBV6-1 to TRBJ1-1; D gene ambiguous. V was shortened by 4 bases and J by 3 bases, with 6 bases between the two germline ends. Per germline, CDR1 MNHNS and CDR2 SASEGT. This CDR3 is 12 amino acids long.